The rows below give T cell receptor beta chains drawn from one sample of a study of radiotherapy plus CTLA-4 blockade in lung cancer. This table comes from immunoSEQ multiplex PCR, and its TCRdb copy is limited to in-frame clones, with some not included. The sample carries 9,500 to 15,000 clones, roughly four fifths recorded once. Here the sequenced sample was peripheral blood, taken from a patient treated with radiotherapy plus ipilimumab. The receptors originated from a human donor with non-small cell lung cancer that progressed on radiotherapy plus ipilimumab. The CDR3 runs from the conserved cysteine through the conserved F or W. Each record gives: J gene, clone size, D gene, V gene, CDR3 length, CDR3 protein, CDR3 DNA. The D gene is left open where the match is weak. Clone size appears in some rows only: once, few, many, or a class for an expanded clone.

TRBJ1-4 few TRBD1 TRBV25-1 16 CASSPAPGQGNEKLFF TGTGCCAGCAGTCCCGCTCCGGGACAGGGAAATGAAAAACTGTTTTTT
TRBJ2-7 . . TRBV10-2 15 CASVLSGGILGEQYF TGCGCCAGCGTGTTATCGGGGGGCATATTAGGCGAGCAGTACTTC
TRBJ2-2 . . TRBV6-5 15 CASRAGTSNTGELFF TGTGCCAGCAGGGCCGGGACATCGAACACCGGGGAGCTGTTTTTT
TRBJ1-2 . . TRBV7-2 15 CASSLDRGRLSGYTF TGTGCCAGCAGCCTGGACCGTGGCCGGCTTAGTGGCTACACCTTC
TRBJ2-2 . TRBD2 TRBV5-4 17 CASSLGTSGGRTGELFF TGTGCCAGCAGCTTGGGCACTAGCGGGGGTCGCACCGGAGAGCTGTTTTTT
TRBJ1-2 . . TRBV14 16 CASSLMRSSLDYGYTF TGTGCCAGCAGCCTAATGAGGTCGAGCTTGGACTATGGCTACACCTTC
TRBJ2-1 . TRBD1 TRBV11-3 16 CASSLVGRGPYNEQFF TGTGCCAGCAGCTTAGTTGGCAGGGGGCCCTACAATGAGCAGTTCTTC
TRBJ2-7 . TRBD1 TRBV10-1 13 CASSLTGAYEQYF TGCGCCAGCAGTCTTACAGGGGCCTACGAGCAGTACTTC
TRBJ1-1 . . TRBV18 15 CASSPPGRVNTEAFF TGTGCCAGCTCACCTCCCGGAAGGGTGAACACTGAAGCTTTCTTT
TRBJ1-1 . . TRBV6-5 13 CASSYARNTEAFF TGTGCCAGCAGTTACGCCAGGAACACTGAAGCTTTCTTT
TRBJ2-7 . TRBD2 TRBV13 16 CASSLEVRGGGYEQYF TGTGCCAGCAGCTTAGAGGTACGGGGGGGCGGGTACGAGCAGTACTTC
TRBJ2-3 . . TRBV5-1 13 CASSSQGTDTQYF TGCGCCAGCAGCTCACAGGGTACAGATACGCAGTATTTT
TRBJ2-1 . TRBD2 TRBV6-1 15 CASSPGLASYNEQFF TGTGCCAGCAGCCCCGGACTAGCGTCCTACAATGAGCAGTTCTTC
TRBJ2-3 . TRBD2 TRBV11-3 18 CASQYRLAGARRTDTQYF TGTGCCAGCCAATACCGACTAGCGGGGGCCCGACGCACAGATACGCAGTATTTT
TRBJ2-2 . . TRBV9 15 CASSVVAGTTGELFF TGTGCCAGCAGCGTAGTCGCAGGGACCACCGGGGAGCTGTTTTTT
TRBJ2-1 . . TRBV5-5 13 CASSLAGGNEQFF TGTGCCAGCAGCTTGGCAGGAGGGAATGAGCAGTTCTTC
TRBJ1-2 . TRBD1 TRBV5-1 16 CASSLAQGANDYGYTF TGCGCCAGCAGCTTGGCACAGGGGGCCAATGACTATGGCTACACCTTC
TRBJ2-5 few . TRBV13 14 CASSPHPDQETQYF TGTGCCAGCAGCCCCCACCCAGACCAAGAGACCCAGTACTTC
TRBJ2-3 . . TRBV6-4 17 CASSVSPIGGGTDTQYF TGTGCCAGCAGTGTTTCCCCGATAGGAGGGGGCACAGATACGCAGTATTTT
TRBJ1-5 once . TRBV15 17 CATAAAGVQGAYQPQHF TGTGCCACCGCAGCGGCGGGGGTACAGGGAGCTTATCAGCCCCAGCATTTT
TRBJ2-5 once . TRBV2 13 CASNEAGWETQYF TGTGCCAGCAACGAGGCAGGGTGGGAGACCCAGTACTTC
TRBJ1-6 . TRBD1 TRBV10-1 13 CASSQGVNSPLHF TGCGCCAGCAGTCAGGGGGTGAATTCACCCCTCCACTTT
TRBJ2-3 . TRBD2 TRBV7-2 16 CASSPGLAGSTDTQYF TGTGCCAGCAGCCCGGGACTAGCGGGCAGCACAGATACGCAGTATTTT
TRBJ2-2 . TRBD2 TRBV19 18 CASTPGLAGGRRTGELFF TGTGCCAGTACCCCGGGACTAGCGGGGGGGCGCCGCACCGGGGAGCTGTTTTTT
TRBJ2-2 . TRBD1 TRBV4-1 13 CASSQDRRQGLFF TGCGCCAGCAGCCAAGATAGAAGACAGGGGCTGTTTTTT
TRBJ1-5 . TRBD1 TRBV7-6 16 CASSFSTGGLGQPQHF TGTGCCAGCAGTTTTAGCACAGGGGGTCTCGGTCAGCCCCAGCATTTT
TRBJ2-7 . . TRBV6-6 14 CATYQTGETYEQYF TGTGCCACCTATCAGACAGGCGAGACCTACGAGCAGTACTTC
TRBJ2-2 . TRBD2 TRBV9 12 CASRGGAGELFF TGTGCCAGCAGGGGGGGGGCCGGGGAGCTGTTTTTT
TRBJ2-3 . . TRBV5-5 14 CASSLMTISDTQYF TGTGCCAGCAGCTTAATGACCATTTCAGATACGCAGTATTTT
TRBJ1-1 . . TRBV5-4 13 CASSLLLNTEAFF TGTGCCAGCAGCTTGCTATTGAACACTGAAGCTTTCTTT
TRBJ2-2 . TRBD1 TRBV6-5 16 CASSYKRDRVSGELFF TGTGCCAGCAGTTACAAACGGGACAGGGTCTCCGGGGAGCTGTTTTTT
TRBJ1-1 few . TRBV6-6 15 CASSYPPGWNTEAFF TGTGCCAGCAGTTACCCCCCGGGGTGGAACACTGAAGCTTTCTTT
TRBJ1-1 . . TRBV19 15 CASSTQGLSHTEAFF TGTGCCAGTAGTACGCAGGGTTTAAGTCACACTGAAGCTTTCTTT
TRBJ2-7 . TRBD1 TRBV5-1 14 CASSLGQAQYEQYF TGCGCCAGCAGCCTGGGACAGGCCCAGTACGAGCAGTACTTC
TRBJ1-1 . . TRBV13 17 CASSLASYRAESTEAFF TGTGCCAGCAGCTTAGCCTCATACAGGGCTGAAAGCACTGAAGCTTTCTTT
TRBJ2-3 . . TRBV27 13 CASLQSGTDTQYF TGTGCCAGCCTTCAAAGCGGGACAGATACGCAGTATTTT
TRBJ2-1 . TRBD2 TRBV11-3 15 CASSRLSGGYNEQFF TGTGCCAGCAGCCGACTTAGCGGGGGTTACAATGAGCAGTTCTTC
TRBJ1-1 . . TRBV28 14 CASKVSSMNTEAFF TGTGCCAGCAAAGTTTCGTCCATGAACACTGAAGCTTTCTTT
TRBJ1-6 . . TRBV2 16 CASTSGRGGNNSPLHF TGTGCCAGCACCTCCGGAAGGGGGGGGAATAATTCACCCCTCCACTTT
TRBJ1-5 . TRBD1 TRBV7-9 16 CASSLVPGQGRQPQHF TGTGCCAGCAGCTTAGTACCTGGACAGGGACGCCAGCCCCAGCATTTT
TRBJ1-5 . TRBD1 TRBV11-2 15 CASSYTGQGDQPQHF TGTGCCAGCAGCTACACGGGACAGGGGGATCAGCCCCAGCATTTT